Each of the 15 T cell receptor beta chains below was sequenced from the same sample in a study of somatic mutations in cytotoxic T cells in rheumatoid arthritis. Here immunoSEQ multiplex PCR was the method, and the copy in TCRdb shows in-frame clones only, minus some. The profile shows about 27,000 clones, 70% to 80% of them singletons. The sample was CD8+ T cells sorted from blood. All receptors derive from a young woman in good health.

The chain employs TRBV5-1 and TRBJ1-1; D is unclear. V lost 0 bases, J lost 0 bases, and 15 bases lay in between. The CDR3 totals 17 residues. CDR1 SGHRS and CDR2 YFSETQ come from the germline V gene. This CDR3 reads CASSLGRYGEVNTEAFF. DNA for the CDR3: TGCGCCAGCAGCTTGGGACGGTATGGGGAGGTGAACACTGAAGCTTTCTTT.

The J gene is TRBJ2-7, the V gene TRBV7-9, with TRBD2 matching 15 bases. The V and J ends lost 5 bases and 4 bases, in that order; junction bases with no gene match: 3. This CDR3 is 15 amino acids long. Per the germline V gene, CDR1 is SEHNR and CDR2 is FQNEAQ (reference sequence). The CDR3 nucleotides are TGTGCCAGCAGCGGCGGACTAGCGGGAGGGTACGAGCAGTACTTC. It codes for CASSGGLAGGYEQYF.

In DNA, the CDR3 is TGTGCCAGCAGCTACGCCGACAGCTTCTATGGCTACACCTTC. Its translation is CASSYADSFYGYTF. The rearrangement uses TRBV28 and TRBJ1-2; a possible D gene is TRBD1 (5 bases). With 6 bases removed from V and 4 bases from J, the gap between germline ends came to 15 bases. The CDR3 runs to 14 residues. The germline V gene has CDR1 MDHEN and CDR2 SYDVKM.

The chain joins TRBV27 to TRBJ1-1; unclear D gene. Trimming pared 8 bases from V and 8 bases from J, leaving 12 bases between. Germline CDR1 and CDR2: MNHEY and SMNVEV (reference sequence). The CDR3 is 11 amino acids. The CDR3 is CASSGFQEAFF. The CDR3 DNA is TGTGCCAGCTCGGGGTTTCAGGAAGCTTTCTTT.

The chain joins TRBV6-5 to TRBJ2-7; unclear D gene. CDR3 length equals 16 residues. V was pared by 0 bases and J by 0 bases, with 12 bases between. Germline V gives CDR1 MNHEY, CDR2 SVGAGI. CDR3 in amino acids: CASSYSSFSSSYEQYF. The CDR3 nucleotides are TGTGCCAGCAGTTACTCCTCCTTTTCTAGCTCCTACGAGCAGTACTTC.

The chain is built from TRBV5-1 and TRBJ2-3; TRBD2 agrees at 11 bases. Germline V gives CDR1 SGHRS, CDR2 YFSETQ. This CDR3 is 16 amino acids long. The junction had 5 bases not matched to a gene; V was cut back by 4 bases and J by 1 base. DNA of the CDR3: TGCGCCAGCAGCCAAGAACTAGCGGGGGGCACAGATACGCAGTATTTT. This sequence encodes CASSQELAGGTDTQYF.

This clone was detected only once. V gene TRBV2 combines with J gene TRBJ2-5; D remains unclear. Trimming left V 8 bases short and J 4 bases short, with 5 bases between. The CDR3 is made up of 10 amino acids. CDR1 is SNHLY, CDR2 FYNNEI, per germline. The CDR3 is CASLSETQYF. The CDR3 DNA sequence: TGTGCCAGCTTGTCAGAGACCCAGTACTTC.

This chain links TRBV11-1 with TRBJ2-1, with 9 bases matching TRBD1. This CDR3 spans 13 amino acids. Losses at the gene ends were 3 bases for V and 7 bases for J; bases not matched to a gene: 1. From germline, CDR1 is SGHAT and CDR2 FQDESV (reference sequence). The CDR3 DNA sequence: TGTGCCAGCAGCTTGGGACAGGGAAATGAGCAGTTCTTC. Protein: CASSLGQGNEQFF.

The chain links TRBV11-2 to TRBJ2-3, with TRBD1 identical over 10 bases. Germline CDR1 reads SGHAT; CDR2 reads FQNNGV. The CDR3 spans 15 residues. V trimming: 5 bases; J trimming: 3 bases; junction bases outside the gene matches: 5. CDR3 in amino acids: CASSRGQGLTDTQYF. For the CDR3, the DNA is TGTGCCAGCAGCCGGGGACAGGGGCTTACAGATACGCAGTATTTT.

V and J are TRBV2 and TRBJ1-2, with D uncertain. Between the trimmed V and J ends, which lost 1 base and 4 bases, there was a span of 7 bases. The CDR3 consists of 13 residues. Germline V CDR1 and CDR2: SNHLY, FYNNEI. The DNA for the CDR3 is TGTGCCAGCAGTGAAGTGGAGGTCTATGGCTACACCTTC. As protein: CASSEVEVYGYTF.

The chain carries TRBV5-4 and TRBJ2-3; D remains unclear. The CDR3 runs 12 residues. Between the trimmed V and J ends, which lost 4 bases and 5 bases, there was a span of 8 bases. The germline CDR1 and CDR2 sequences are SGHNT and YYREEE (reference sequence). The CDR3 nucleotides read TGTGCCAGCAGCGAAGTTGGAGATACGCAGTATTTT. This gives the protein CASSEVGDTQYF.

This clone was found once. The chain is built from TRBV30 and TRBJ2-1; 9 bases fit TRBD2. J was trimmed by 6 bases and V by 3 bases; bases with no gene match: 3. The CDR3 covers 13 residues. Germline CDR1 is GTSNPN and CDR2 is SVGIG (reference sequence). This CDR3 is CAWRRGGPNEQFF. CDR3 in DNA: TGTGCCTGGAGGCGGGGGGGTCCCAATGAGCAGTTCTTC.

The rearrangement uses TRBV7-8 and TRBJ1-5; D gene unclear. V was trimmed by 1 base and J by 0 bases, leaving 10 bases between them. Germline CDR1 SGHVS, CDR2 FQNEAQ. The CDR3 totals 16 residues. This CDR3 reads CASSLEGRYSNQPQHF. Here the CDR3 DNA reads TGTGCCAGCAGCTTAGAAGGCCGTTATAGCAATCAGCCCCAGCATTTT.

This clone was detected a few times. V is TRBV11-3 and J is TRBJ2-3; D gene uncertain. Germline V CDR1 and CDR2: SGHNT, YENEEA. V gave up 0 bases and J gave up 2 bases, with 3 bases separating them. The CDR3 covers 13 residues. The CDR3 sequence is CASSLEVTDTQYF. CDR3 nucleotides: TGTGCCAGCAGCTTAGAGGTCACAGATACGCAGTATTTT.

The chain links TRBV29-1 to TRBJ1-1; weak D call: TRBD1 (5 bases). Between the trimmed V and J ends, which lost 4 bases and 3 bases, there was a span of 9 bases. This CDR3 spans 12 amino acids. In germline, CDR1 is SQVTM, CDR2 ANQGSEA. CDR3 nucleotides: TGCAGCGTTGCCCTACAGGACACTGAAGCTTTCTTT. This gives the protein CSVALQDTEAFF.